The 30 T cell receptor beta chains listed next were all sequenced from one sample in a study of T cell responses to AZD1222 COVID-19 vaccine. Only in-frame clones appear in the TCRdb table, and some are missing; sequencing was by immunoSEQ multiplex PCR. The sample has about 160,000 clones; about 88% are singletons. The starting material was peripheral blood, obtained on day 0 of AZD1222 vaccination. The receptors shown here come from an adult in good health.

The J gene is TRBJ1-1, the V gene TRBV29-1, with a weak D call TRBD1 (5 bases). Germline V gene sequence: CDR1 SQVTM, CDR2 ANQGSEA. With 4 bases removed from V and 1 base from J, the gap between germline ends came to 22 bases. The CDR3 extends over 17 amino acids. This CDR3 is CSVAKDSRLLANTEAFF. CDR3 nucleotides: TGCAGCGTTGCCAAAGACAGCCGGCTACTTGCGAACACTGAAGCTTTCTTT.

CDR3 loop: CASTLTGNNEQFF. The CDR3 DNA is TGTGCCAGCACCTTGACAGGGAACAATGAGCAGTTCTTC. The chain links TRBV6-5 to TRBJ2-1; 7 bases match TRBD1. This CDR3 comprises 13 residues. The V gene's germline CDR1 is MNHEY and CDR2 SVGAGI. The V and J ends lost 7 bases and 5 bases, in that order; junction bases with no gene match: 5.

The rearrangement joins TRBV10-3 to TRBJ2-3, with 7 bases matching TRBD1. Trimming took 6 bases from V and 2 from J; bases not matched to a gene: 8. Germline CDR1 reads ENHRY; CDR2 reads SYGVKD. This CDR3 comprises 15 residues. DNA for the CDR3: TGTGCCATCAGGCAACAGGGGTTGGACACAGATACGCAGTATTTT. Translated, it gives CAIRQQGLDTDTQYF.

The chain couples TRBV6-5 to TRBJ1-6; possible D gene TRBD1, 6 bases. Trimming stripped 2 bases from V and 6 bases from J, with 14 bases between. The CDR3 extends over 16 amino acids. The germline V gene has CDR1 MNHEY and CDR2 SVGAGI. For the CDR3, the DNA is TGTGCCAGCAGTTACGGACTTGGACAGCGTAATTCACCCCTCCACTTT. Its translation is CASSYGLGQRNSPLHF.

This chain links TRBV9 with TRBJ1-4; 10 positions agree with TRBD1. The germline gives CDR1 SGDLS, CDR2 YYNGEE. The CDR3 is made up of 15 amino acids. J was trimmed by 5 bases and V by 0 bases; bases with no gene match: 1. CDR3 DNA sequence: TGTGCCAGCAGCGTAGGGGGACAGGGGAATGAAAAACTGTTTTTT. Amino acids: CASSVGGQGNEKLFF. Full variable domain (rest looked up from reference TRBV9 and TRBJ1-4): DSGVTQTPKHLITATGQRVTLRCSPRSGDLSVYWYQQSLDQGLQFLIQYYNGEERAKGNILERFSAQQFPDLHSELNLSSLELGDSALYFCASSVGGQGNEKLFFGSGTQLSVL.

CDR3 DNA sequence: TGCGCCAGCAGCCAAGATTGGGGTAGTAATGAAAAACTGTTTTTT. Its protein is CASSQDWGSNEKLFF. The chain recombines TRBV4-3 with TRBJ1-4, with D uncertain. The CDR3 runs 15 residues. Germline loops: CDR1 LGHNA, CDR2 YSLEER. Trimming took 0 bases from V and 4 from J, leaving 9 bases between them.

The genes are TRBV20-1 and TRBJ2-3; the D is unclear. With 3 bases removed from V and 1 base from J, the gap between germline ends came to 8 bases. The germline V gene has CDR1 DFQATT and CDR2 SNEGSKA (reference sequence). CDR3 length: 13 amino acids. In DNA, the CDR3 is TGCAGTGCTAGTTGGGGTCGCACAGATACGCAGTATTTT. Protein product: CSASWGRTDTQYF.

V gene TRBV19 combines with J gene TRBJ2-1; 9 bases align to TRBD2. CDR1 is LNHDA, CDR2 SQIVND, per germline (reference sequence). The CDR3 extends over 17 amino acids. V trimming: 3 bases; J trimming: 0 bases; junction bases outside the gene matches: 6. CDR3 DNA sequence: TGTGCCAGTAGTATTGCCAGCGGGAGGTACTCCTACAATGAGCAGTTCTTC. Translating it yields CASSIASGRYSYNEQFF.

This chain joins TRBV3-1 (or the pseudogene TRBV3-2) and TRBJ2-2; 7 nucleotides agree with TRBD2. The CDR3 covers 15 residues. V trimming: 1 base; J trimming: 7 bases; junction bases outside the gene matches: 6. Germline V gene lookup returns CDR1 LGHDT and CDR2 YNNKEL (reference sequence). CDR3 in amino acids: CASSQVGGSGGELFF. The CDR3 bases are TGTGCCAGCAGCCAAGTCGGCGGGAGTGGCGGGGAGCTGTTTTTT.

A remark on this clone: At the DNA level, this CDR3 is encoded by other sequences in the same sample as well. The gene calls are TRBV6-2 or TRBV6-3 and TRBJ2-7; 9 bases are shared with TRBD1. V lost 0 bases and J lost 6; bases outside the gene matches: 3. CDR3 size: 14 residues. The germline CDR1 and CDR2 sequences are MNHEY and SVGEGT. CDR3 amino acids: CASSYSGTGREQYF. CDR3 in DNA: TGTGCCAGCAGTTACTCGGGGACAGGGCGCGAGCAGTACTTC.

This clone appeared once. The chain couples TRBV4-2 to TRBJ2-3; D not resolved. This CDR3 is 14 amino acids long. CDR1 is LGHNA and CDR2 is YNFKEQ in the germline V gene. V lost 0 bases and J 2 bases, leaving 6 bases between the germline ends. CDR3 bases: TGTGCCAGCAGCCAAGATCGAGTCACAGATACGCAGTATTTT. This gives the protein CASSQDRVTDTQYF.

CDR3 sequence (DNA): TGTGCCACCAGCAGCAACAGGGTAACCGGGGAGCTGTTTTTT. Residues: CATSSNRVTGELFF. The chain joins TRBV15 to TRBJ2-2, with a weak D call TRBD1 (6 bases). This CDR3 is built from 14 residues. Germline V CDR1 and CDR2: LNHNV, YYDKDF (reference sequence). Trimming stripped 3 bases from V and 5 bases from J, with 10 bases between.

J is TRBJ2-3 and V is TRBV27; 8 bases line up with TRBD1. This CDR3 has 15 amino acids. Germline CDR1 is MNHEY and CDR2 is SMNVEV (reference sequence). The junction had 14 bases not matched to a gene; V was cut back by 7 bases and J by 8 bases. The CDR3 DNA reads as TGTGCCAGCACTCCGACAGGGGCCATGATTCGTACGCAGTATTTT. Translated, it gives CASTPTGAMIRTQYF.

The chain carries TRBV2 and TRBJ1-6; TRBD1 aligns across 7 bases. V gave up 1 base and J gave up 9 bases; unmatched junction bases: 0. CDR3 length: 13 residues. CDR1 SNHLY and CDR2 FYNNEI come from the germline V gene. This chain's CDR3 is CASSEDRGSPLHF. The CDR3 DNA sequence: TGTGCCAGCAGTGAAGACAGGGGTTCACCCCTCCACTTT.

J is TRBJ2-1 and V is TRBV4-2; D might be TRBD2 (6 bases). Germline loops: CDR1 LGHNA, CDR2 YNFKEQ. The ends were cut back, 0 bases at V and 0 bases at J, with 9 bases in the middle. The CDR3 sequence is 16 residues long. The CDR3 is CASSQEGSGSYNEQFF. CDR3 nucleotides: TGTGCCAGCAGCCAAGAGGGTAGCGGCTCCTACAATGAGCAGTTCTTC.

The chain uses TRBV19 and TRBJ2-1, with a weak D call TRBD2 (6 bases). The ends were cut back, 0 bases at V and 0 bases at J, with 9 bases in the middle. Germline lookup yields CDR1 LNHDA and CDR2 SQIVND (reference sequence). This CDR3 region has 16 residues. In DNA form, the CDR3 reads TGTGCCAGTAGTATAGATCGGGGGAGCTCCTACAATGAGCAGTTCTTC. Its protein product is CASSIDRGSSYNEQFF.

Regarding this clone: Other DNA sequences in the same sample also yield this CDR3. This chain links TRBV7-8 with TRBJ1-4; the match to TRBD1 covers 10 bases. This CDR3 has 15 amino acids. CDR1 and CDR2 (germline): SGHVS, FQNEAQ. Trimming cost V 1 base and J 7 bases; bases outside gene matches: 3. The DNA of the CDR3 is TGTGCCAGCAGCTTAGGGGGGACAGGGGTTGAAAAACTGTTTTTT. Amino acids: CASSLGGTGVEKLFF.

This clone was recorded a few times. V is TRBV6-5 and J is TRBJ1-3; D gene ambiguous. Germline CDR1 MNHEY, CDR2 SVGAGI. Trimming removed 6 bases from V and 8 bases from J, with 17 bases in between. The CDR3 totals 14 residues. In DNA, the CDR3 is TGTGCCAGCAGAAACGGTGCGGAGACGGACACCATATATTTT. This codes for CASRNGAETDTIYF.

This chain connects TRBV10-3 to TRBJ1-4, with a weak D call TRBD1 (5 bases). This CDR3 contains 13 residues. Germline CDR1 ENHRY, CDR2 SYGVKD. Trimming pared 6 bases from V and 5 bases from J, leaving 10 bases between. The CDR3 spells CAIRWGPNEKLFF. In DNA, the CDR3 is TGTGCCATCAGGTGGGGACCGAATGAAAAACTGTTTTTT.

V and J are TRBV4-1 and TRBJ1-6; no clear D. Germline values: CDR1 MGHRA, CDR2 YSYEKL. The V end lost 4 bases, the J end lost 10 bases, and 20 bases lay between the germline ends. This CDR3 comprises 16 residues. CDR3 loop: CASSPEGGWAGSPLHF. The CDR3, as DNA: TGCGCCAGCAGCCCTGAAGGAGGGTGGGCCGGGTCACCCCTCCACTTT.

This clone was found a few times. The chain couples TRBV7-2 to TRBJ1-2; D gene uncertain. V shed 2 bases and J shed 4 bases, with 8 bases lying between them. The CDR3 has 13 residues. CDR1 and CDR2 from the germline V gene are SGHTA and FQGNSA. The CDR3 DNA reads TGTGCCAGCAGCTTAATAGTTACCTATGGCTACACCTTC. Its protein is CASSLIVTYGYTF.

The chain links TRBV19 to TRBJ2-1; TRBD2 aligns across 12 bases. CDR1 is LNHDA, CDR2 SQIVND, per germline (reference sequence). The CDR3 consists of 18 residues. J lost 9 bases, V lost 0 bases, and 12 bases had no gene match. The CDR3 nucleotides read TGTGCCAGTAGTATAGATCCTCTAGCGGGGGGGCCTTATACTGAGCAGTTCTTC. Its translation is CASSIDPLAGGPYTEQFF.

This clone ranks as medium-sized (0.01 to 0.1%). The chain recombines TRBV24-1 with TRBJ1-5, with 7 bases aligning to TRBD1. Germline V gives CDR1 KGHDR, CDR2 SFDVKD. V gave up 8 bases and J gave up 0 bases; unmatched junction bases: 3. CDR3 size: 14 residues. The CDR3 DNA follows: TGTGCCACCAACTCAGGGGGTAGCAATCAGCCCCAGCATTTT. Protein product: CATNSGGSNQPQHF.

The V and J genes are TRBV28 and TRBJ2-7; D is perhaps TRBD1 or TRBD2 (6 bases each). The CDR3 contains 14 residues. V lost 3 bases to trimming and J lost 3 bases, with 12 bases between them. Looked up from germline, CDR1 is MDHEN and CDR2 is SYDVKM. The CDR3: CASSFGGVGYEQYF. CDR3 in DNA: TGTGCCAGCAGTTTCGGGGGCGTCGGCTACGAGCAGTACTTC.

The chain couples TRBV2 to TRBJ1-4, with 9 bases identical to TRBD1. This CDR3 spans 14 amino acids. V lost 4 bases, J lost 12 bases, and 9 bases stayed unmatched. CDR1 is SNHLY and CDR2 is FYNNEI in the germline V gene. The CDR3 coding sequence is TGTGCCAGCAGTGCCGGGACAGGGCGTTATGAACTGTTTTTT. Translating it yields CASSAGTGRYELFF.

Here the CDR3 reads CASSYSTARVEQYF. As DNA, the CDR3 is TGTGCCAGCAGTTACTCGACGGCCAGGGTCGAGCAGTACTTC. The chain recombines TRBV6-5 with TRBJ2-7; possible D gene TRBD1, 5 bases. The V gene lost 0 bases and the J gene lost 6 bases, with 12 bases spanning the gap. Germline V gives CDR1 MNHEY, CDR2 SVGAGI. This CDR3 spans 14 amino acids.

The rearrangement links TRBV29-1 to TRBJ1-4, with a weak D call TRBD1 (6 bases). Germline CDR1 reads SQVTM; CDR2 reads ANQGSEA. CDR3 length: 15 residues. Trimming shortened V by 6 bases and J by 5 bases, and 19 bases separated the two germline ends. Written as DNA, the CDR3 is TGCAGCGTGGGCGGCGCAGGGGAGGGGAATGAAAAACTGTTTTTT. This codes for CSVGGAGEGNEKLFF.

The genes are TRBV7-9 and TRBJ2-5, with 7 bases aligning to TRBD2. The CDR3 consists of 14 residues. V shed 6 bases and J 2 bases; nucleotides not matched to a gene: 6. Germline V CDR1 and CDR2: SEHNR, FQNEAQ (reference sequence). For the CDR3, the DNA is TGTGCCAGCAGACGAGCGGGGAGACAAGAGACCCAGTACTTC. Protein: CASRRAGRQETQYF.

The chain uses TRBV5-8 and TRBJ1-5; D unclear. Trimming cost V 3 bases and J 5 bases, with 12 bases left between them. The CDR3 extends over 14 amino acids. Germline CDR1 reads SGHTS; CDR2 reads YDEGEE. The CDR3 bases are TGTGCCAGCAGCTCTCTTAATGGGGATCAGCCCCAGCATTTT. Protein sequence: CASSSLNGDQPQHF.

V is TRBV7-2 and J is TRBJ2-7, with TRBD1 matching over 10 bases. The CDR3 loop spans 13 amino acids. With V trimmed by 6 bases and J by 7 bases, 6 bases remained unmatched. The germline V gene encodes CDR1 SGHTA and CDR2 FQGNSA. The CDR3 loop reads CASRMTGGREQYF. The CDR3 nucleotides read TGTGCCAGCAGGATGACAGGGGGCCGGGAGCAGTACTTC.